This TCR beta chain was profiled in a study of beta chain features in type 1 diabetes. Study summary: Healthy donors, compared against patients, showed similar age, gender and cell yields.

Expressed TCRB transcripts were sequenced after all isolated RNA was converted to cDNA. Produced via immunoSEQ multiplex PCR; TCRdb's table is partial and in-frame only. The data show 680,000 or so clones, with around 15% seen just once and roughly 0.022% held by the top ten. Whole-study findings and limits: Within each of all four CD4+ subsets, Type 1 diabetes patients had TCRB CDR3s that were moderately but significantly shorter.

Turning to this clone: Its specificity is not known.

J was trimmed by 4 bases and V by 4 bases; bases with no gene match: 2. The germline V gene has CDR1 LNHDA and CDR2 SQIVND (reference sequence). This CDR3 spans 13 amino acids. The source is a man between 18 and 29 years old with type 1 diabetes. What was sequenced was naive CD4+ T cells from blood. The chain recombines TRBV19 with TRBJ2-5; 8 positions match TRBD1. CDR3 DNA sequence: TGTGCCAGTAGTACCGGGACAGGAGAGACCCAGTACTTC. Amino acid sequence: CASSTGTGETQYF.